A selection of T cell receptor beta chains follows, all from one sample in a study of healthy donors' naive CD4 and CD8 T cells. From the reads, TCRdb called clonotypes with MiXCR, one entry per CDR3 protein. The sample has roughly 200,000 distinct CDR3 sequences; about 74% are singletons. Material: naive CD4+ and CD8+ T cells sorted from blood, pooled from several donors. The source of these receptors is a pool of human donors in good health; the sample pools cells from several healthy donors. Each CDR3 is given with its conserved first and last residue. D genes are given only for firm matches. Clone sizes are given selectively: once, few, many, or a class where the clone is expanded.

D: .
length: 16
size: .
V: TRBV19
J: TRBJ2-3
DNA: TGTGCCAGTAGTACCGGCTCAGGGCGAGGCACAGATACGCAGTATTTT
CDR3: CASSTGSGRGTDTQYF

D: .
length: 12
size: few
V: TRBV6-2/TRBV6-3
J: TRBJ2-7
DNA: TGTGCCAGCAGCTCGGACTCCTACGAGCAGTACTTC
CDR3: CASSSDSYEQYF

D: .
length: 14
size: .
V: TRBV12-3/TRBV12-4
J: TRBJ2-7
DNA: TGTGCCAGCAGTTTTGTAAGGACCCTCGGCGAGCAGTACTTC
CDR3: CASSFVRTLGEQYF

D: .
length: 15
size: .
V: TRBV6-2/TRBV6-3
J: TRBJ2-7
DNA: TGTGCCAGCAGTTACGACGGCCCAACGCACTACGAGCAGTACTTC
CDR3: CASSYDGPTHYEQYF

D: TRBD1
length: 12
size: .
V: TRBV6-2/TRBV6-3
J: TRBJ2-1
DNA: TGTGCCAGCAGTACAAGGACAGGGGAGCAGTTCTTC
CDR3: CASSTRTGEQFF

D: .
length: 12
size: .
V: TRBV29-1
J: TRBJ2-3
DNA: TGCAGCGCTGAGGTGGCCACAGATACGCAGTATTTT
CDR3: CSAEVATDTQYF

D: .
length: 14
size: few
V: TRBV6-5
J: TRBJ1-1
DNA: TGTGCCAGCAGTTACTCCGCCGGGAACACTGAAGCTTTCTTT
CDR3: CASSYSAGNTEAFF

D: .
length: 11
size: once
V: TRBV7-2
J: TRBJ2-7
DNA: TGTGCCAGCAGCAACCAAGGTTTCCTGTACTTC
CDR3: CASSNQGFLYF

D: .
length: 16
size: .
V: TRBV27
J: TRBJ1-3
DNA: .
CDR3: CASSLGTGYSGNTIYF

D: TRBD1
length: 13
size: .
V: TRBV29-1
J: TRBJ2-1
DNA: TGCAGCGTCGGACAGGGACCCTACAATGAGCAGTTCTTC
CDR3: CSVGQGPYNEQFF

D: .
length: 13
size: .
V: TRBV29-1
J: TRBJ1-1
DNA: TGCAGCGTCGTTGGGCTCTTATACACTGAAGTTTTCTTT
CDR3: CSVVGLLYTEVFF

D: .
length: 15
size: .
V: TRBV7-2
J: TRBJ2-6
DNA: TGTGCCAGCAGCTTAGTATTCTCTGGGGCCAACGTCCTGACTTTC
CDR3: CASSLVFSGANVLTF

D: .
length: 12
size: .
V: TRBV29-1
J: TRBJ1-2
DNA: TGCAGCGGTGCCGGGGGCGGCTATGGCTACACCTTC
CDR3: CSGAGGGYGYTF

D: .
length: 17
size: .
V: TRBV7-8
J: TRBJ2-5
DNA: TGTGCCAGCAGCCCGAGGGCAACAGTCCCGTACCAAGAGACCCAGTACTTC
CDR3: CASSPRATVPYQETQYF

D: .
length: 13
size: .
V: TRBV6-5
J: TRBJ1-3
DNA: TGTGCCACCGAGGGCCGGCAGGGAAACACCATATATTTT
CDR3: CATEGRQGNTIYF

D: .
length: 13
size: .
V: TRBV5-6
J: TRBJ2-2
DNA: TGTGCCAGCAGCTTGCTCAGCGCCGGGGAGCTGTTTTTT
CDR3: CASSLLSAGELFF

D: TRBD2
length: 15
size: .
V: TRBV5-1
J: TRBJ2-7
DNA: TGCGCCAGCAGTTCGACCCCACTAGCGGGGAGCGAGCAGTACTTC
CDR3: CASSSTPLAGSEQYF

D: TRBD1
length: 15
size: .
V: TRBV20-1
J: TRBJ2-7
DNA: TGCAGTGCTAGAGCCGGGACAGGATTCTCCTACGAGCAGTACTTC
CDR3: CSARAGTGFSYEQYF

D: .
length: 15
size: .
V: TRBV30
J: TRBJ1-1
DNA: TGTGCCTGGAGTCGCCCGGCGGCCGAGAGGACTGAAGCTTTCTTT
CDR3: CAWSRPAAERTEAFF

D: .
length: 13
size: once
V: TRBV20-1
J: TRBJ1-3
DNA: TGCAGTGCTAGAGAGTACACTGGAAACACCATATATTTT
CDR3: CSAREYTGNTIYF

D: TRBD1
length: 14
size: few
V: TRBV12-3/TRBV12-4
J: TRBJ2-7
DNA: TGTGCCAGCAGTTTTCAACAGGGGGCCAACGAGCAGTACTTC
CDR3: CASSFQQGANEQYF

D: TRBD2
length: 13
size: .
V: TRBV19
J: TRBJ2-5
DNA: TGTGCCAGTAGTATGATCAGCCGGGAGGCCCAGTACTTC
CDR3: CASSMISREAQYF

D: .
length: 14
size: .
V: TRBV27
J: TRBJ1-4
DNA: TGTGCCAGCAGTTACGGAATGAGGGACGAAAAACTGTTTTTT
CDR3: CASSYGMRDEKLFF

D: .
length: 15
size: .
V: TRBV6-5
J: TRBJ2-7
DNA: TGTGCCAGCAGTTACTCGGGGGCCGAGACCTACGAGCAGTACTTC
CDR3: CASSYSGAETYEQYF

D: .
length: 17
size: .
V: TRBV6-1
J: TRBJ1-1
DNA: TGTGCCAGCAGTGATTCAAAGGGCCTTAAACTGAACACTGAAGCTTTCTTT
CDR3: CASSDSKGLKLNTEAFF

D: TRBD2
length: 15
size: once
V: TRBV2
J: TRBJ2-1
DNA: TGTGCCAGCAGCGCCCTAGCGGGAGGGCCGAATGAGCAGTTCTTC
CDR3: CASSALAGGPNEQFF

D: TRBD2
length: 16
size: .
V: TRBV11-2
J: TRBJ2-1
DNA: TGTGCCAGCAGCTTCGCGGGACTAGCGGGAAGGAATGAGCAGTTCTTC
CDR3: CASSFAGLAGRNEQFF

D: .
length: 15
size: .
V: TRBV4-1
J: TRBJ2-7
DNA: TGCGCCAGCAGCCAGGGGGGCAACCAACCCTACGAGCAGTACTTC
CDR3: CASSQGGNQPYEQYF

D: .
length: 14
size: .
V: TRBV29-1
J: TRBJ1-2
DNA: TGCAGCGTTGAAAGCGTATCAGGGGCCGATGGCTACACCTTC
CDR3: CSVESVSGADGYTF

D: .
length: 14
size: .
V: TRBV29-1
J: TRBJ2-2
DNA: TGCAGCGTTGTTCCAGGGACTAACACCGGGGAGCTGTTTTTT
CDR3: CSVVPGTNTGELFF

D: .
length: 15
size: .
V: TRBV27
J: TRBJ2-7
DNA: TGTGCCAGCAGTTTATCCACAGGGTTCTCCTACGAGCAGTACTTC
CDR3: CASSLSTGFSYEQYF

D: TRBD2
length: 14
size: .
V: TRBV29-1
J: TRBJ2-7
DNA: TGCAGCGTTGAAGGTAGCGGGACAACCTACGAGCAGTACTTC
CDR3: CSVEGSGTTYEQYF

D: .
length: 15
size: .
V: TRBV19
J: TRBJ2-5
DNA: TGTGCCAGTAGTATATCCAGGCTGCCCAGGGAGACCCAGTACTTC
CDR3: CASSISRLPRETQYF

D: .
length: 14
size: .
V: TRBV5-6
J: TRBJ2-7
DNA: TGTGCCAGCAGCTTCCCCATAACGGGCAGCGAGCAGTACTTC
CDR3: CASSFPITGSEQYF

D: .
length: 15
size: .
V: TRBV19
J: TRBJ1-5
DNA: TGTGCCAGTAGAACCACGGGCGCTAGCAATCAGCCCCAGCATTTT
CDR3: CASRTTGASNQPQHF

D: .
length: 11
size: .
V: TRBV29-1
J: TRBJ1-1
DNA: TGCAGCGCACCCAGGGGCACTGAAGCTTTCTTT
CDR3: CSAPRGTEAFF

D: .
length: 10
size: .
V: TRBV29-1
J: TRBJ1-2
DNA: TGCAGCGTTGGGGGAAACGGCTACACCTTC
CDR3: CSVGGNGYTF

D: .
length: 12
size: .
V: TRBV29-1
J: TRBJ2-1
DNA: TGCAGCGTCCACGGGGCCTACAATGAGCAGTTCTTC
CDR3: CSVHGAYNEQFF

D: .
length: 14
size: .
V: TRBV5-4
J: TRBJ2-3
DNA: TGTGCCAGCAGCTCTCGGGAGTTAGCAGATACGCAGTATTTT
CDR3: CASSSRELADTQYF

D: .
length: 12
size: few
V: TRBV29-1
J: TRBJ2-5
DNA: TGCAGCGTTGGAAAGGGTCAGGAGACCCAGTACTTC
CDR3: CSVGKGQETQYF

D: .
length: 15
size: .
V: TRBV4-3
J: TRBJ1-6
DNA: TGCGCCAGCAGCCAAGATGAAGGGGTAAATTCACCCCTCCACTTT
CDR3: CASSQDEGVNSPLHF

D: .
length: 13
size: few
V: TRBV29-1
J: TRBJ1-2
DNA: TGCAGCGCTACGGACTTTATCACCTATGGCTACACCTTC
CDR3: CSATDFITYGYTF

D: .
length: 15
size: once
V: TRBV14
J: TRBJ1-1
DNA: TGTGCCAGCAGCCAAGTCGGAGGGGGGAACACTGAAGCTTTCTTT
CDR3: CASSQVGGGNTEAFF

D: .
length: 14
size: .
V: TRBV6-6
J: TRBJ2-7
DNA: TGTGCCAGCAGAAGACAGACTGTCTCCTACGAGCAGTACTTC
CDR3: CASRRQTVSYEQYF